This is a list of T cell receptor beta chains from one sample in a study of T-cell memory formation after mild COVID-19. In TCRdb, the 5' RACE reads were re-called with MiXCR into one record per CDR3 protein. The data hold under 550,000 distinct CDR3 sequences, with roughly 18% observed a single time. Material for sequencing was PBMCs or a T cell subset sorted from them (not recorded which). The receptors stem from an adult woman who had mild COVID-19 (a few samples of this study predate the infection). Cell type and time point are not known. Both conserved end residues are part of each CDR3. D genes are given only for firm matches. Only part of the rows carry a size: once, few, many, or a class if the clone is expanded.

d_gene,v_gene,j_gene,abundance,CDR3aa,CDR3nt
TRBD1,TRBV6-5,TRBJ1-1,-,CASSYWTGSQGAFF,TGTGCCAGCAGTTACTGGACAGGGTCCCAGGGAGCTTTCTTT
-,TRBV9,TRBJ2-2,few,CASSVGSGVSTGELFF,TGTGCCAGCAGCGTAGGATCCGGAGTGTCCACCGGGGAGCTGTTTTTT
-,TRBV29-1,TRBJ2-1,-,CSVGTFTPVNEQFF,TGCAGCGTTGGGACTTTTACCCCTGTCAATGAGCAGTTCTTC
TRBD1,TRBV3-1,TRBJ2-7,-,CASSQAGTGARGQYF,TGTGCCAGCAGCCAAGCCGGGACAGGGGCGAGAGGGCAGTACTTC
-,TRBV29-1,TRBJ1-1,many,CSVVGGATEAFF,TGCAGCGTTGTTGGGGGGGCCACTGAAGCTTTCTTT
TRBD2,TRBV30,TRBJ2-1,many,CAWSAPGLATYNF,TGTGCCTGGAGTGCTCCGGGACTAGCAACCTATAACTTC
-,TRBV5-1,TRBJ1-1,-,CASKSSGSARRNTEAFF,TGCGCCAGCAAGAGTTCCGGCTCAGCAAGAAGGAACACTGAAGCTTTCTTT
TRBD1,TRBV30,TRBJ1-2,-,CAWTPGQGSYGYTF,TGTGCCTGGACCCCTGGACAGGGCTCGTATGGCTACACCTTC
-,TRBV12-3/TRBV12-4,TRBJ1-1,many,CASSFGGTEAFF,TGTGCCAGCAGTTTCGGGGGGACTGAAGCTTTCTTT
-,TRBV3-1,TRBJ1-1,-,CASSQTTTEAFF,TGTGCCAGCAGCCAAACTACGACTGAAGCTTTCTTT
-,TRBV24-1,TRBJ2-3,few,CATSDPDWATQYF,TGTGCCACCAGTGACCCGGACTGGGCTACGCAGTATTTT
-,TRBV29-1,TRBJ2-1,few,CSVVGRGKYNEQFF,TGCAGCGTTGTTGGACGGGGGAAATACAATGAGCAGTTCTTC
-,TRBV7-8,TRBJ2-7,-,CASSLSVPRAYEQYF,TGTGCCAGCAGCTTGTCGGTGCCGAGGGCCTACGAGCAGTACTTC
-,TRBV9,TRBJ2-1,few,CASSVEGPPGYNEQFF,TGTGCCAGCAGCGTAGAGGGCCCCCCTGGGTACAATGAGCAGTTCTTC
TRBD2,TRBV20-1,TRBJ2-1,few,CSARAPPLPGLTSSYNEQFF,TGCAGTGCTAGAGCTCCTCCATTACCGGGACTAACCAGCTCCTACAATGAGCAGTTCTTC
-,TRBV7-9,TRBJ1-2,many,CASSLGGSYGYTF,TGTGCCAGCAGCTTAGGGGGCAGCTATGGCTACACCTTC
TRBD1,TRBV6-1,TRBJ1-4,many,CASMTGATNEKLFF,TGTGCCAGCATGACAGGGGCAACTAATGAAAAACTGTTTTTT